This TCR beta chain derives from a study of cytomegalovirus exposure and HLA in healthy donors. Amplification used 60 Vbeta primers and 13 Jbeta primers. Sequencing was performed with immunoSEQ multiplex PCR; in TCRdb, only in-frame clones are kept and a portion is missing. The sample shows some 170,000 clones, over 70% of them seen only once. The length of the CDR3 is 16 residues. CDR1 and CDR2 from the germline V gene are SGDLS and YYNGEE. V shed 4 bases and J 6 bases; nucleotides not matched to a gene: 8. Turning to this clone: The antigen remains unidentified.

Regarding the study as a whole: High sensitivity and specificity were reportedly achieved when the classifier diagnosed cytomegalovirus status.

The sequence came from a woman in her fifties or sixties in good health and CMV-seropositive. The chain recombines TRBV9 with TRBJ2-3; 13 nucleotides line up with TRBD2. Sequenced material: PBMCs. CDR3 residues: CASSLGLAGAADTQYF. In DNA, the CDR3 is TGTGCCAGCAGCCTCGGACTAGCGGGGGCCGCGGATACGCAGTATTTT. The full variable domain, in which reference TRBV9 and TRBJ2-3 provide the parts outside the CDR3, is DSGVTQTPKHLITATGQRVTLRCSPRSGDLSVYWYQQSLDQGLQFLIQYYNGEERAKGNILERFSAQQFPDLHSELNLSSLELGDSALYFCASSLGLAGAADTQYFGPGTRLTVL.